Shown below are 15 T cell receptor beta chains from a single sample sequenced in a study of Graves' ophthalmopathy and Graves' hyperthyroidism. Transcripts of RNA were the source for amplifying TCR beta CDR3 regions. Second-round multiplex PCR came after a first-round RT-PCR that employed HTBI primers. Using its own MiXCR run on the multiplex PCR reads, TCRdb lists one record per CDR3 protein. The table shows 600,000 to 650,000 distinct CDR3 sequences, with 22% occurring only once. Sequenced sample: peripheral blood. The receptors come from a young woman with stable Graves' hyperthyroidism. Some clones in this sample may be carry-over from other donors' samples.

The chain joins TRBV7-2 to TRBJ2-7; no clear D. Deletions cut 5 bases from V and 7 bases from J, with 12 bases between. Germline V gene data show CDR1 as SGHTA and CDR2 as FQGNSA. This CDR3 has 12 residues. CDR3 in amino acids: CASSTRLGEQYF. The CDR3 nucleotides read TGTGCCAGCAGCACACGTCTTGGGGAGCAGTACTTC.

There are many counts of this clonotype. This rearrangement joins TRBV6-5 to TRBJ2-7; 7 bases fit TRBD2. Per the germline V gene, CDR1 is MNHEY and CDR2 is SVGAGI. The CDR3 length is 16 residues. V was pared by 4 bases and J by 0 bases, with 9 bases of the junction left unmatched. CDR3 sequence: CASSSPGGSSSYEQYF. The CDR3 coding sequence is TGTGCCAGCAGTTCCCCCGGGGGGTCGAGCTCCTACGAGCAGTACTTC.

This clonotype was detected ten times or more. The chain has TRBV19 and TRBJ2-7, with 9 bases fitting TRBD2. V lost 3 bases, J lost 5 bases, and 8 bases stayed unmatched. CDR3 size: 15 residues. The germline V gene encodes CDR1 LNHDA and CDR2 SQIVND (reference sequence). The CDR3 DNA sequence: TGTGCCAGTAGTATTAAGTTGGCTAGCGGGGACGAGCAGTACTTC. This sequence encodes CASSIKLASGDEQYF.

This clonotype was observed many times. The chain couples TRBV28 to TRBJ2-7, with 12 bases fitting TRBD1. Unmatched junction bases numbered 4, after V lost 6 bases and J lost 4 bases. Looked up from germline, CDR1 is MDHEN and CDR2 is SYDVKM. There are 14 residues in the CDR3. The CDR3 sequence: CASRSGQGAYEQYF. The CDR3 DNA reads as TGTGCCAGCAGGTCGGGACAGGGGGCTTACGAGCAGTACTTC.

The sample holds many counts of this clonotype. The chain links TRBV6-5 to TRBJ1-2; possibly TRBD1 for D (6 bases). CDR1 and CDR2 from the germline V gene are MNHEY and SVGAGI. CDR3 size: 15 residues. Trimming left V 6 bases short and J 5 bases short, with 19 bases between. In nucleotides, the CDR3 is TGTGCCAGCAGGCGGGGGGGGGCAATAGGGTATGGCTACACCTTC. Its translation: CASRRGGAIGYGYTF.

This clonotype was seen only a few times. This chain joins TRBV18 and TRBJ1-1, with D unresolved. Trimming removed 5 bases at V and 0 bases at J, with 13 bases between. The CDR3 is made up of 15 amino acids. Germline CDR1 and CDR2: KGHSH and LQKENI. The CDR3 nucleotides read TGTGCCAGCTCAGAACAAAAGATTGTGAACACTGAAGCTTTCTTT. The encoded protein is CASSEQKIVNTEAFF.

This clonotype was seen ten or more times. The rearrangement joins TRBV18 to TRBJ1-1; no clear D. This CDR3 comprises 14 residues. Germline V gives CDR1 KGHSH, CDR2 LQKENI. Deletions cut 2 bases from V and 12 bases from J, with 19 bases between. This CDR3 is CASSPITEPRKTFF. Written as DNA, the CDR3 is TGTGCCAGCTCACCAATAACAGAGCCTCGGAAGACTTTCTTT.

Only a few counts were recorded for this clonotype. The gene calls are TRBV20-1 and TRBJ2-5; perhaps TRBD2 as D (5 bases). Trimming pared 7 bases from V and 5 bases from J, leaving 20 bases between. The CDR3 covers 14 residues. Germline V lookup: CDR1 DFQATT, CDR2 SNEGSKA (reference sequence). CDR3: CSGRSGTQAETQYF. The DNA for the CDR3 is TGCAGTGGCAGGAGCGGTACTCAGGCGGAGACCCAGTACTTC.

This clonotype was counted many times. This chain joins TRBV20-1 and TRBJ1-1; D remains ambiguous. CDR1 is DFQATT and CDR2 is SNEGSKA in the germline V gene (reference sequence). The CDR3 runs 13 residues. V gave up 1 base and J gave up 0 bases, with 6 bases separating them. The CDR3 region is CSARVGLNTEAFF. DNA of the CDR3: TGCAGTGCTAGAGTCGGGTTGAACACTGAAGCTTTCTTT.

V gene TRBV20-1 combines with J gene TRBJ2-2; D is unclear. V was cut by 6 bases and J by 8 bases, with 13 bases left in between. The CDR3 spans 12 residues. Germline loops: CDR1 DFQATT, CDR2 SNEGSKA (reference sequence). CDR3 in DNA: TGCAGTGCCATGCCGACCAGGGGGGAGCTGTTTTTT. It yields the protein CSAMPTRGELFF.

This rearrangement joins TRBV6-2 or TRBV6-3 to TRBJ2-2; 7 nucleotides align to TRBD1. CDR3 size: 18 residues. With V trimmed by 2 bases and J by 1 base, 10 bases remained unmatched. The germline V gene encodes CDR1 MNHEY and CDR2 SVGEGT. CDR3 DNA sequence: TGTGCCAGCAGTTACAATGGTCGGCACAGGGGGAACACCGGGGAGCTGTTTTTT. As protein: CASSYNGRHRGNTGELFF.

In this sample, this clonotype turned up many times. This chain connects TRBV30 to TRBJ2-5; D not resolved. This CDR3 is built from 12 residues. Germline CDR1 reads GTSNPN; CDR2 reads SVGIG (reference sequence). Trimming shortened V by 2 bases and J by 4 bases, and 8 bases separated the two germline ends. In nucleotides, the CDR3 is TGTGCCTGGAGTTCATCCCCAGAGACCCAGTACTTC. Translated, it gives CAWSSSPETQYF.

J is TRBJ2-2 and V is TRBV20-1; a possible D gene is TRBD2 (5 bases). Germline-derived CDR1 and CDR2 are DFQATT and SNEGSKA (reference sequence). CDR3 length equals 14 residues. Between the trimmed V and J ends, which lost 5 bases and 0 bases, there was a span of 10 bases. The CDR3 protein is CSAGLAANTGELFF. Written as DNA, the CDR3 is TGCAGTGCTGGTCTAGCTGCGAACACCGGGGAGCTGTTTTTT.

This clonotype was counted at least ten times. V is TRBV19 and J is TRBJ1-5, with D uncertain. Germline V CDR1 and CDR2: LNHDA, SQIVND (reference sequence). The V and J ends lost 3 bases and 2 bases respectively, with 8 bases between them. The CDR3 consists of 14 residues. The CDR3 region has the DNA TGTGCCAGTAGTATGTGGGGAGGCAATCAGCCCCAGCATTTT. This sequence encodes CASSMWGGNQPQHF. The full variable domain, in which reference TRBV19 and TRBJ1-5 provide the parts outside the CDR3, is DGGITQSPKYLFRKEGQNVTLSCEQNLNHDAMYWYRQDPGQGLRLIYYSQIVNDFQKGDIAEGYSVSREKKESFPLTVTSAQKNPTAFYLCASSMWGGNQPQHFGDGTRLSIL.

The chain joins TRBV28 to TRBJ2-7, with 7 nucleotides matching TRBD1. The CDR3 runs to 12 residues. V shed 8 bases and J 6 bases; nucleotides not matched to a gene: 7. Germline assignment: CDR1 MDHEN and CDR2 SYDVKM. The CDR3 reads CASRLPGGEQYF. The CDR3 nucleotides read TGTGCCAGCCGCTTACCAGGGGGCGAGCAGTACTTC.